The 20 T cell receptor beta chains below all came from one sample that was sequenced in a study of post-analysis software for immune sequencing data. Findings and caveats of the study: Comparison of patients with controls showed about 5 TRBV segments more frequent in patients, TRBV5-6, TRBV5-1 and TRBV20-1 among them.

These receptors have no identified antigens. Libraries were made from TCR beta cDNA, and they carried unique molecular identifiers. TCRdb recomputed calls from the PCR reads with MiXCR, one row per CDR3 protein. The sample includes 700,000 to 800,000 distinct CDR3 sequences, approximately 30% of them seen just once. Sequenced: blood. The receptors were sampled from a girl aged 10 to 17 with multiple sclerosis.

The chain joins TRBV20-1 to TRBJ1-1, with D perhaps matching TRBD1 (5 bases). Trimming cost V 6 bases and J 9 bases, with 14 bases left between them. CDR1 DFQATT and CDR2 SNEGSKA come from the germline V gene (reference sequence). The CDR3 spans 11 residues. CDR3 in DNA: TGCAGTGCCGCAGGGAGGCCTAAAGCTTTCTTT. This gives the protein CSAAGRPKAFF.

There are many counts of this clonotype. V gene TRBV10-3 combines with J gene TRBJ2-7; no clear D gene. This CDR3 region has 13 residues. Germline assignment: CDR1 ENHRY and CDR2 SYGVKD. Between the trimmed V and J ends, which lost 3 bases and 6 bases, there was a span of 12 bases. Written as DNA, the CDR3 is TGTGCCATCAGTGATGTCAGCGTGGGCGAGCAGTACTTC. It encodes CAISDVSVGEQYF.

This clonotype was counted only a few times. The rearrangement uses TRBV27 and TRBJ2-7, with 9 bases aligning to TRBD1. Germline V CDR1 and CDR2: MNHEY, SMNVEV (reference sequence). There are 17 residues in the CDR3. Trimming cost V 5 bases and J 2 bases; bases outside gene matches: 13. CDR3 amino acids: CASSPRSGTGTAYEQYF. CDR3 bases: TGTGCCAGCAGTCCACGATCCGGGACAGGGACAGCCTACGAGCAGTACTTC.

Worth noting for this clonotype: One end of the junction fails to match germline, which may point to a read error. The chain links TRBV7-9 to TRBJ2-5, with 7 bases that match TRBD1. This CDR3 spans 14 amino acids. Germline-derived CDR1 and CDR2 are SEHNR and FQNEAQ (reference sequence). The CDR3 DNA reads TGTGCCAGCGTTCCCGGGACAGCGCAAGAGACCCTGTACTTC. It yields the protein CASVPGTAQETLYF. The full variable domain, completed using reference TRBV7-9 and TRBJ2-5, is DTGVSQNPRHKITKRGQNVTFRCDPISEHNRLYWYRQTLGQGPEFLTYFQNEAQLEKSRLLSDRFSAERPKGSFSTLEIQRTEQGDSAMYLCASVPGTAQETLYFGPGTRLLVL.

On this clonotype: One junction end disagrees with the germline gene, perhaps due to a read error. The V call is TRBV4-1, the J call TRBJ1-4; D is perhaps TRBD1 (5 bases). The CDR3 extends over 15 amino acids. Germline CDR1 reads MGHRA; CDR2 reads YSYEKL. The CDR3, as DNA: TGCACCAGCAGCCTGTCCGGGACTGGGATTGAAAAACTGTTTTTT. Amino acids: CTSSLSGTGIEKLFF.

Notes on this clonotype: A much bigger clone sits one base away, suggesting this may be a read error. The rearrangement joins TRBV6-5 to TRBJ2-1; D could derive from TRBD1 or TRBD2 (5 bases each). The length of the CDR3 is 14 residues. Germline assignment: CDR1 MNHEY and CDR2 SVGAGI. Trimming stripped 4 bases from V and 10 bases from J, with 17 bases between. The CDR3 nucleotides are TGTGCCAGCAGTTCGGGGACCAGCTCCTACGAGCAGTTCTTC. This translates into CASSSGTSSYEQFF.

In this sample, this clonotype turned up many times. CDR3 nucleotide sequence: TGCGCCAGCAGCGACGGTTACGGCACAGGGAACGGCTACACCTTC. Its protein product is CASSDGYGTGNGYTF. The rearrangement links TRBV5-1 to TRBJ1-2; TRBD1 is a possible D gene (6 bases). The germline V gene encodes CDR1 SGHRS and CDR2 YFSETQ. CDR3 length equals 15 residues. V was trimmed by 4 bases and J by 8 bases, leaving 21 bases between them.

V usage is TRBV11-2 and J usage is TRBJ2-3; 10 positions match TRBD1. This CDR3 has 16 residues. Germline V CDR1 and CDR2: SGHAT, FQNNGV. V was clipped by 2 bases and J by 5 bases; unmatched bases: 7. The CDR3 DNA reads TGTGCCAGCAGCTTATTCTACCGGGACAGGGGAGATACGCAGTATTTT. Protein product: CASSLFYRDRGDTQYF.

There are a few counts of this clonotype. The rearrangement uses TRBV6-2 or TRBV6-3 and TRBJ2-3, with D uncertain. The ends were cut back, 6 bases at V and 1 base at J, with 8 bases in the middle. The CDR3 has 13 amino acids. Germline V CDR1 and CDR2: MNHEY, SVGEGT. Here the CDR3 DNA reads TGTGCCAGCAGACCGATTGGCACAGATACGCAGTATTTT. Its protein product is CASRPIGTDTQYF.

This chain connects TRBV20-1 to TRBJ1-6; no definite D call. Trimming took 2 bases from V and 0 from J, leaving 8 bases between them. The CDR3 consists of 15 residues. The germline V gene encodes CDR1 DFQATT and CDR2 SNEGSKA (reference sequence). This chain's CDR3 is CSARLESSYNSPLHF. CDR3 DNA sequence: TGCAGTGCTAGACTAGAAAGCTCCTATAATTCACCCCTCCACTTT.

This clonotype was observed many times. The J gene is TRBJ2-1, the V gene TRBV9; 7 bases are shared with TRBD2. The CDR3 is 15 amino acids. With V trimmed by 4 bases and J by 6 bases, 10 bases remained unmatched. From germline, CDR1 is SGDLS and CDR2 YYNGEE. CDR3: CASSMSGVWGNEQFF. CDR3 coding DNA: TGTGCCAGCAGCATGAGCGGGGTCTGGGGCAATGAGCAGTTCTTC.

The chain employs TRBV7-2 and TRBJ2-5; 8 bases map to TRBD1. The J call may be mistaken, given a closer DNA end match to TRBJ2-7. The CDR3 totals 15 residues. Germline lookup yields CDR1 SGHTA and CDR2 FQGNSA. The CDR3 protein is CASSSAGTGRYEQYF. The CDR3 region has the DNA TGTGCCAGCAGCTCGGCCGGGACAGGCCGCTACGAGCAGTACTTC.

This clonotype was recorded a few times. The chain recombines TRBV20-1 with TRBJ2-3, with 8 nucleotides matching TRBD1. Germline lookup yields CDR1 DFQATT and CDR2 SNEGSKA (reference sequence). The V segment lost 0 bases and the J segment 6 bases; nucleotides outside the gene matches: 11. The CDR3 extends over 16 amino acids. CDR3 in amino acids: CSARDHESGGMDTQYF. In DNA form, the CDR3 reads TGCAGTGCTAGAGATCACGAGTCAGGGGGCATGGATACGCAGTATTTT.

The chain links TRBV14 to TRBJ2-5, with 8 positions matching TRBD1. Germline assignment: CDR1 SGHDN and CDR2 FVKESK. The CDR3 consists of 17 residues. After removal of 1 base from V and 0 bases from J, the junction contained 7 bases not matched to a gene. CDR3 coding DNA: TGTGCCAGCAGCCAAGGGGACAGGAGAATTAACCAAGAGACCCAGTACTTC. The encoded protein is CASSQGDRRINQETQYF.

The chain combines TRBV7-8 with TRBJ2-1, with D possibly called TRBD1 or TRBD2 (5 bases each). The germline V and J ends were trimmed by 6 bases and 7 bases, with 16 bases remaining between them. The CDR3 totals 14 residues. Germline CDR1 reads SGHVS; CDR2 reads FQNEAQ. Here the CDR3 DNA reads TGTGCCAGCAGAGAAGGGACGACGCCTAATGAGCAGTTCTTC. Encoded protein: CASREGTTPNEQFF.

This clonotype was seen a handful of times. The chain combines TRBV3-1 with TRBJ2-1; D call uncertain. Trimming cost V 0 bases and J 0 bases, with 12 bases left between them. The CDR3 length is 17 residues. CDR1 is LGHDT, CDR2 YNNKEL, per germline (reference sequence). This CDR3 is CASSQDFGSASYNEQFF. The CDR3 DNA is TGTGCCAGCAGCCAAGATTTCGGAAGCGCCTCCTACAATGAGCAGTTCTTC.

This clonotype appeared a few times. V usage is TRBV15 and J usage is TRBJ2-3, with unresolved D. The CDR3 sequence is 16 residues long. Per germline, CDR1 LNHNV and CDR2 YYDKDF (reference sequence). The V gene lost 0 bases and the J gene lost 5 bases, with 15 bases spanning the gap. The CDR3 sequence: CATSRDVGGEGDTQYF. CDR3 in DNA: TGTGCCACCAGCAGAGATGTAGGTGGGGAAGGAGATACGCAGTATTTT.

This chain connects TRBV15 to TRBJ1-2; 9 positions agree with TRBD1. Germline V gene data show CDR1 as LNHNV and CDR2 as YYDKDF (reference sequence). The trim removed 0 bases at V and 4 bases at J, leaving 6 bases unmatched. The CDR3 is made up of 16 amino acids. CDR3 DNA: TGTGCCACCAGCAGAGATTGGACAGGGGCAGGCTATGGCTACACCTTC. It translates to CATSRDWTGAGYGYTF.

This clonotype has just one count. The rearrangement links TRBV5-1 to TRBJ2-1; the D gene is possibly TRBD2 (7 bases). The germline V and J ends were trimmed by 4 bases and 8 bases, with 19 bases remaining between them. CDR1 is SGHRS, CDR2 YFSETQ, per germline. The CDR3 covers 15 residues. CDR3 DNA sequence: TGCGCCAGCAGCGCATTAACGGGGGGCGGGGATGAGCAGTTCTTC. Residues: CASSALTGGGDEQFF.

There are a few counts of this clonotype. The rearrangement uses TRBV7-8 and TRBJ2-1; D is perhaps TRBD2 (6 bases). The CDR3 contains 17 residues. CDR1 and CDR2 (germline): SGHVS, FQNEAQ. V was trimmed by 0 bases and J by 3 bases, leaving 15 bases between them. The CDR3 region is CASSLARGGNFYNEQFF. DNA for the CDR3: TGTGCCAGCAGCTTAGCCCGGGGCGGGAACTTCTACAATGAGCAGTTCTTC.